This T cell receptor beta chain was observed in a study of spatial heterogeneity in lung cancer (dated by TCRdb to the late 2010s). Broadly, across the study: Beta-chain transcripts were consistently detected in greater numbers than alpha-chain transcripts, which likely reflects a higher abundance of beta-chain transcripts. In the raw uncorrected reads, each unique combination of TCR and UMI appeared more than ten times on average. TCR alpha and beta repertoires were quantitatively compared across multiple tumor regions, matched nontumor lung and blood in non-small cell lung cancer. Nonsynonymous mutation counts, determined by whole-exome sequencing of tumor tissue, were related to TCR repertoire features. At surgery, over 200 tumor regions, fewer than 85 matched nontumor lung samples and 56 PBMC samples were TCR-sequenced for both alpha and beta chains. Overall study outcomes, separate from this receptor: Additional single-cell paired TCR alpha and beta sequencing was considered necessary to confirm, at a functional level, the hypothesis that regional TCRs recognize regional mutations. Ubiquitous expanded tumor TCRs showed up in blood more often at tumor resection than at routine follow-up.

Library method: 5' RACE. Sequencing took place on a NextSeq 500. To allow correction of PCR and sequencing errors, the TCR library protocol tagged every TCR cDNA molecule with a unique molecular identifier. In the authors' own workflow: TCR identification, UMI-based error correction and CDR3 extraction were all carried out with Decombinator tools. Expanded TCRs were defined as those above a frequency of 2 per 1,000, corresponding to the top 1% of the tumor frequency distribution. Each repertoire was subsampled 100 times to 5,000 TCRs, after which Renyi diversity was computed with the R vegan package. To build CDR3 similarity networks, amino acid triplet string-kernel similarity was used, and CDR3s were connected when their pairwise similarity was above 0.82. The public reads were reprocessed in TCRdb via fastp at Q25 and MiXCR, keeping in-frame beta chains. Every CDR3 protein is listed once, alongside the most common genes and DNA of its rows. The V and J calls follow TCRdb's processing rather than the paper's. The table for this sample lists under 100,000 distinct CDR3 sequences; roughly 10% of them were counted only once. About 7.1% of the sample belongs to the ten largest clones.

Sequences SGHRS (CDR1) and YFSETQ (CDR2) are obtained from the germline V gene. Taken from cysteine to phenylalanine, the CDR3 has 15 residues. The DNA shown is the 45-base CDR3, in frame from base 1. Relative to germline, V is 1 base shorter and J is 7 bases shorter, with 18 bases between their ends. A word on this clonotype: The antigen this receptor binds is unknown. No clone much larger than this one lies a single base away; base qualities are absent.

The sample's time point label, in plain terms: sample taken at primary tumor resection. Whole RNA extracted from tumor and nontumor lung tissue, or from cryopreserved PBMC samples, was used for TCR sequencing without cell sorting. Samples were obtained from 72 patients with early-stage, untreated non-small cell lung cancer from the lung TRACERx cohort. Only patients for whom sufficient RNA was available from at least two tumor regions were selected for TCR sequencing. The chain is assembled from TRBV5-1 and TRBJ2-7; possibly the D gene is TRBD2, per 5 matching bases. The sequencing used PBMCs, collected at surgery. This sequence originates from a male donor with early-stage non-small cell lung cancer. In nucleotides, the sequence is TGCGCCAGCAGCTTGCTATTAGGCCCCTCGGGGGAGCAGTACTTC. It codes for CASSLLLGPSGEQYF.